What follows are 14 T cell receptor beta chains derived from one specimen sequenced in a study of cytomegalovirus exposure and HLA in healthy donors (dated by TCRdb to 2017 to 2019). Libraries were prepared through the immunoSEQ multiplex PCR assay. For the multiplex PCR, a mixture combining 60 forward primers for TCR Vbeta segments and 13 reverse primers for TCR Jbeta segments was used. In TCRdb, the immuneACCESS table is reduced to in-frame sequences with V and J assigned. These tables do not hold every clone; where another copy was compared, an unresolved V gene accounts for under half, and the others remain unexplained. The sample table shows roughly 180,000 clones, and roughly 85% are seen once. The top ten hold roughly 1.5% of the sample. Specimen: PBMCs. These receptors came from a male donor in good health and CMV-seronegative.

V gene TRBV5-1 combines with J gene TRBJ2-1; possible D gene TRBD2, 6 bases. The CDR3 is made up of 15 amino acids. V gave up 0 bases and J gave up 0 bases, with 7 bases separating them. The V gene's germline CDR1 is SGHRS and CDR2 YFSETQ. The CDR3 DNA sequence: TGCGCCAGCAGCTTGGGCGGGAACTCCTACAATGAGCAGTTCTTC. This sequence encodes CASSLGGNSYNEQFF.

The chain carries TRBV5-1 and TRBJ2-6; tentative D call: TRBD1 (6 bases). With 1 base removed from V and 1 base from J, the gap between germline ends came to 21 bases. The V gene's germline CDR1 is SGHRS and CDR2 YFSETQ. The CDR3 runs to 20 residues. CDR3 DNA sequence: TGCGCCAGCAGCTTGTCGCTCCGTGCCGGACAGAGTTCTGGGGCCAACGTCCTGACTTTC. It specifies CASSLSLRAGQSSGANVLTF.

The chain employs TRBV7-2 and TRBJ2-5, with a weak D call TRBD2 (6 bases). This CDR3 spans 17 amino acids. Germline lookup yields CDR1 SGHTA and CDR2 FQGNSA. The ends were cut back, 5 bases at V and 4 bases at J, with 23 bases in the middle. CDR3 residues: CASSQGSGGGVGETQYF. The DNA of the CDR3 is TGTGCCAGCAGCCAGGGCAGCGGTGGAGGGGTGGGAGAGACCCAGTACTTC.

This chain uses TRBV4-1 with TRBJ2-1; TRBD2 matches at 11 bases. Trimming took 4 bases from V and 5 from J; bases not matched to a gene: 16. The length of the CDR3 is 19 residues. Germline loops: CDR1 MGHRA, CDR2 YSYEKL. The CDR3 spells CASSPAGLAVFTTNNEQFF. CDR3 nucleotides: TGCGCCAGCAGCCCGGCGGGACTAGCGGTCTTCACCACCAACAATGAGCAGTTCTTC.

This chain joins TRBV11-2 and TRBJ2-1; 7 nucleotides match TRBD1. Per germline, CDR1 SGHAT and CDR2 FQNNGV. This CDR3 is 17 amino acids long. Trimming took 2 bases from V and 4 from J; bases not matched to a gene: 11. CDR3 sequence: CASSLSFDRVVYNEQFF. The CDR3 DNA sequence: TGTGCCAGCAGCTTATCGTTCGACAGGGTGGTATACAATGAGCAGTTCTTC.

V is TRBV19 and J is TRBJ1-2, with D uncertain. The germline V and J ends were trimmed by 3 bases and 0 bases, with 14 bases remaining between them. This CDR3 region has 16 residues. Germline V gives CDR1 LNHDA, CDR2 SQIVND (reference sequence). CDR3: CASSIPGKSANYGYTF. The CDR3 nucleotides read TGTGCCAGTAGTATTCCCGGGAAATCAGCTAACTATGGCTACACCTTC.

The V gene is TRBV5-6, the J gene TRBJ2-7; 7 nucleotides line up with TRBD1. Germline V gene data show CDR1 as SGHDT and CDR2 as YYEEEE. The V gene end was trimmed by 3 bases and the J gene end by 2 bases; junction bases not matched to a gene: 11. The CDR3 contains 16 residues. CDR3 protein: CASSSPGTDPTYEQYF. CDR3 bases: TGTGCCAGCAGCTCGCCCGGGACAGACCCCACCTACGAGCAGTACTTC.

The rearrangement links TRBV29-1 to TRBJ1-5; D ambiguous. The V gene's germline CDR1 is SQVTM and CDR2 ANQGSEA. Trimming stripped 5 bases from V and 6 bases from J, with 11 bases between. The CDR3 has 12 amino acids. The CDR3 sequence: CSVRGFGQPQHF. As DNA, the CDR3 is TGCAGCGTTAGAGGGTTCGGTCAGCCCCAGCATTTT. Full variable domain (remainder filled in from reference TRBV29-1 and TRBJ1-5): SAVISQKPSRDICQRGTSLTIQCQVDSQVTMMFWYRQQPGQSLTLIATANQGSEATYESGFVIDKFPISRPNLTFSTLTVSNMSPEDSSIYLCSVRGFGQPQHFGDGTRLSIL.

In DNA form, the CDR3 reads TGTGCCAGCAGTGGGACAGGGGTTTTCTCAGATACGCAGTATTTT. Translation: CASSGTGVFSDTQYF. The J gene is TRBJ2-3, the V gene TRBV2; 9 bases agree with TRBD1. V shed 4 bases and J 4 bases; nucleotides not matched to a gene: 6. Germline V gene data show CDR1 as SNHLY and CDR2 as FYNNEI. The CDR3 consists of 15 residues.

This chain uses TRBV30 with TRBJ1-6, with D unresolved. Per the germline V gene, CDR1 is GTSNPN and CDR2 is SVGIG (reference sequence). Trimming stripped 3 bases from V and 7 bases from J, with 4 bases between. The CDR3 is 11 residues long. The DNA of the CDR3 is TGTGCCTGGAGCGGGAATTCACCCCTCCACTTT. Residues: CAWSGNSPLHF.

The rearrangement joins TRBV11-3 to TRBJ2-1; 11 positions agree with TRBD2. The CDR3 has 15 residues. Germline V gene data show CDR1 as SGHNT and CDR2 as YENEEA. The V and J ends lost 4 bases and 6 bases, in that order; junction bases with no gene match: 5. The CDR3 DNA sequence: TGTGCCAGCAGCTGGAGTAGCGGGGGGGCCAATGAGCAGTTCTTC. Translated: CASSWSSGGANEQFF.

This chain joins TRBV5-4 and TRBJ1-2; 7 bases line up with TRBD1. The CDR3 loop spans 14 amino acids. Trimming at V came to 1 base and at J to 3 bases, leaving 3 bases not matched to a gene. The germline V gene encodes CDR1 SGHNT and CDR2 YYREEE (reference sequence). CDR3 loop: CASSLTGTDYGYTF. As DNA, the CDR3 is TGTGCCAGCAGCTTGACCGGGACAGACTATGGCTACACCTTC.

The table lists this clone with a few counts. The CDR3 is CASSPRQGPYNEQFF. CDR3 DNA: TGTGCCAGTTCCCCACGACAGGGGCCTTACAATGAGCAGTTCTTC. The chain links TRBV9 to TRBJ2-1; the match to TRBD1 covers 8 bases. J lost 4 bases, V lost 8 bases, and 11 bases had no gene match. CDR3 length: 15 amino acids. The V gene's germline CDR1 is SGDLS and CDR2 YYNGEE.

The V and J genes are TRBV6-5 and TRBJ1-1; weak D call: TRBD1 (6 bases). Trimming cost V 0 bases and J 5 bases, with 7 bases left between them. The germline V gene has CDR1 MNHEY and CDR2 SVGAGI. The length of the CDR3 is 13 residues. The CDR3 region has the DNA TGTGCCAGCAGTTACTCGAGGGGGACTGAAGCTTTCTTT. Amino acid sequence: CASSYSRGTEAFF.